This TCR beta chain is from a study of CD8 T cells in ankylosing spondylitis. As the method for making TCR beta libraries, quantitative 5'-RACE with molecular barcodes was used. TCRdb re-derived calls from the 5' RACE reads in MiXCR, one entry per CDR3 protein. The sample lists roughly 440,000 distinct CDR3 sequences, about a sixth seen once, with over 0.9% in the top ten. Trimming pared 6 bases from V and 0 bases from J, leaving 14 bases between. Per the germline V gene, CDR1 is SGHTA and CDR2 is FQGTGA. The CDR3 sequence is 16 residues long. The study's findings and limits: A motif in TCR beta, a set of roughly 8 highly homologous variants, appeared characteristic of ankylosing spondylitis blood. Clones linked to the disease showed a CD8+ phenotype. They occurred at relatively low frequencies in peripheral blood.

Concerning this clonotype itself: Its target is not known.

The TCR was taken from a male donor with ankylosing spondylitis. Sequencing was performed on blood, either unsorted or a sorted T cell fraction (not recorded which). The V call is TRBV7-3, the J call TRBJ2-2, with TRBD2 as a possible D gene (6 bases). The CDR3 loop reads CASSQWAGPNTGELFF. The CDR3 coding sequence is TGTGCCAGCAGTCAATGGGCGGGGCCGAACACCGGGGAGCTGTTTTTT.